These T cell receptor beta chains were read from a single sample in a study of cytomegalovirus exposure and HLA in healthy donors. Clones were sequenced by immunoSEQ multiplex PCR, and TCRdb holds only the in-frame ones, with some missing. Altogether roughly 190,000 clones are present, 81% being singletons, with the ten largest covering about 1.8%. The sequenced material came from PBMCs. Receptors originate from a man between 18 and 35 years old in good health and CMV-seronegative. The CDR3 runs from the conserved cysteine through the conserved F or W.

>TRBV29-1|TRBJ1-1
CSVRAGGQTEAFF
>TRBV15|TRBJ1-2
CATSREIVTAYGYTF
>TRBV7-3|TRBJ1-1
CASSTLSGAGPLEAFF
>TRBV7-2|TRBJ2-7
CASSLHREVYEQYF
>TRBV4-3|TRBJ1-2
CASSQGGDNYGYTF
>TRBV7-9|TRBJ2-7
CASSLADSYYEQYF
>TRBV2|TRBJ1-1
CASSPWGQLNTEAFF
>TRBV21-1|TRBJ2-7
CASNLAGLAYEQYF
>TRBV1|TRBJ1-1
CTSSQEVGGPEMTPDDTEAFF
>TRBV19|TRBJ1-1
CASSNGQGATEAFF
>TRBV7-9|TRBJ2-7
CASSGQQGGLRTYEQYF
>TRBV27|TRBJ2-3
CASRSWGPDTQYF
>TRBV7-9|TRBJ2-5
CASSPTGTRGETQYF
>TRBV7-2|TRBJ1-1
CASRVSMNTEAFF
>TRBV11-3|TRBJ2-1
CASSPYRESYNEQFF
>TRBV18|TRBJ1-1
CASSPSEKQMNTEAFF
>TRBV7-9|TRBJ2-3
CASRAGSGNSQYF
>TRBV9|TRBJ1-3
CASSEGGPLGNTIYF
>TRBV7-8|TRBJ2-5
CASSLLAGLQETQYF
>TRBV30|TRBJ2-2
CAWTGFGELFF
>TRBV27|TRBJ2-5
CASSLPHSQGRLETQYF
>TRBV7-2|TRBJ2-1
CASSASGSSSGEQFF
>TRBV9|TRBJ2-2
CASSVVEPGLVGGELFF
>TRBV27|TRBJ1-4
CASSRRGTNEKLFF
>TRBV28|TRBJ1-1
CASSLFPRGRNTEAFF
>TRBV5-1|TRBJ1-5
CASSLAGDSNQPQHF
>TRBV7-9|TRBJ2-4
CSSSLAGTGVTKNIQYF
>TRBV29-1|TRBJ2-3
CSVARGGTDTQYF
>TRBV4-2|TRBJ2-7
CASSQSPSQGYEQYF
>TRBV6-1|TRBJ2-2
CASSDNSGFTGELFF
>TRBV25-1|TRBJ1-4
CASSPGGAGVSEKLFF
>TRBV5-4|TRBJ2-1
CASSQAGADEQFF
>TRBV2|TRBJ2-3
CASTTQGATADTQYF
>TRBV25-1|TRBJ1-4
CASSEPHSPKLFF
>TRBV29-1|TRBJ2-7
CSVAKGFTYEQYF
>TRBV19|TRBJ2-5
CASGGLGETQYF
>TRBV27|TRBJ2-2
CASSFSGLAGGPGELFF
>TRBV7-8|TRBJ2-2
CASSPGLAGGDTGELFF
>TRBV6-5|TRBJ2-5
CASREQGQGAGTQYF
>TRBV19|TRBJ2-5
CASSKRTSGSIETQYF
>TRBV21-1|TRBJ1-1
CASSTRQMNTEAFF
>TRBV7-3|TRBJ2-3
CASSLGLYTDTQYF
>TRBV4-2|TRBJ2-7
CASSQSGTSEYEQYF
>TRBV2|TRBJ2-7
CASSEYLTGSRYEQYF
>TRBV5-1|TRBJ2-7
CASSFGLGTYEQYF
>TRBV6-5|TRBJ1-4
CASSYNPRGNEKLFF
>TRBV6-1|TRBJ1-3
CASSEGRADTIYF